This T cell receptor beta chain was sequenced in a study of OX40 agonist ivuxolimab in advanced cancers. The wider study: Administration of intravenous ivuxolimab to patients occurred every 2 weeks at 0.01 to 10 mg/kg. The study, taken as a whole, reports: CD4+ T cells averaged fewer expanded clones than CD8+ T cells.

A word on this clone: Its specificity is not known.

Germline CDR1 reads SEHNR; CDR2 reads FQNEAQ (reference sequence). This CDR3 is 15 amino acids long. The junction had 9 bases not matched to a gene; V was cut back by 3 bases and J by 7 bases. The timepoints at which blood was sampled were baseline, cycle 4 day 1, and cycle 7 day 1. The protocol was immunoSEQ multiplex PCR, while the TCRdb copy is restricted to in-frame clones and leaves out a portion. The data show 65,000 to 95,000 clones, under 85% seen once. V and J are TRBV7-9 and TRBJ2-5, with 9 bases lining up with TRBD2. The sequence was collected from an adult with an advanced solid tumor such as melanoma, head and neck, liver or kidney cancer. Sample: CD4+ or CD8+ T cells sorted from blood, taken in a trial of the OX40 agonist ivuxolimab. As DNA, the CDR3 is TGTGCCAGCAGCTTCCCCGGGACTAGCCCGGGGACCCAGTACTTC. Its translation: CASSFPGTSPGTQYF.